One sample yielded the 28 T cell receptor beta chains listed below, sequenced in a study of blood T cell repertoires in COVID-19. Profiling relied on immunoSEQ multiplex PCR, and the TCRdb table lists in-frame clones only, not all of them. The sample has 61,000 or so clones; 79% are singletons. The sequenced sample consisted of peripheral blood. These receptors originate from a woman in her 70s with acute or convalescent COVID-19.

As concerns this clone: A read error may account for a junction end that differs from germline. The chain joins TRBV11-2 to TRBJ2-4; 10 bases map to TRBD1. Germline values: CDR1 SGHAT, CDR2 FQNNGV. CDR3 size: 13 residues. CDR3 in DNA: TGTGCCAGCAGCTCTCCCCGGACAGGGGGGTTGGTCTTC. Translation: CASSSPRTGGLVF.

This chain connects TRBV5-4 to TRBJ1-1; D possibly corresponds to TRBD1 (6 bases). CDR1 is SGHNT and CDR2 is YYREEE in the germline V gene (reference sequence). There are 15 residues in the CDR3. V was pared by 0 bases and J by 6 bases, with 15 bases between. CDR3: CASSLDQGLGAEAFF. The CDR3 DNA sequence: TGTGCCAGCAGCTTGGATCAGGGGCTTGGAGCTGAAGCTTTCTTT.

The CDR3: CASRSQSSTDTQYF. CDR3 bases: TGCGCCAGCAGATCCCAGTCTAGCACAGATACGCAGTATTTT. This chain connects TRBV5-1 to TRBJ2-3; D is unresolved. Trimming removed 5 bases from V and 0 bases from J, with 10 bases in between. The CDR3 extends over 14 amino acids. CDR1 is SGHRS and CDR2 is YFSETQ in the germline V gene.

The chain uses TRBV4-1 and TRBJ1-1; D ambiguous. This CDR3 spans 14 amino acids. Trimming took 4 bases from V and 1 from J, leaving 10 bases between them. CDR1 and CDR2 from the germline V gene are MGHRA and YSYEKL. CDR3 region: CASSPIGGNTEAFF. The CDR3, as DNA: TGCGCCAGCAGCCCAATCGGAGGGAACACTGAAGCTTTCTTT.

The V and J genes are TRBV21-1 and TRBJ1-6. TRBV21-1 is a pseudogene. CDR3 length: 16 amino acids. The chain's CDR3 is CASSKRGGRYNSPLHF. The CDR3 nucleotides are TGTGCCAGCAGCAAAAGGGGGGGACGGTATAATTCACCCCTCCACTTT.

The count of this clone is one. The chain recombines TRBV9 with TRBJ1-6; D not resolved. This CDR3 is built from 15 residues. V lost 0 bases and J 4 bases, leaving 8 bases between the germline ends. CDR1 is SGDLS, CDR2 YYNGEE, per germline. CDR3 DNA sequence: TGTGCCAGCAGCGTAGGTACACCTTATAATTCACCCCTCCACTTT. It encodes CASSVGTPYNSPLHF.

V gene TRBV7-2 combines with J gene TRBJ2-5; the D gene is possibly TRBD1 (6 bases). Per the germline V gene, CDR1 is SGHTA and CDR2 is FQGNSA. Trimming shortened V by 7 bases and J by 4 bases, and 16 bases separated the two germline ends. The CDR3 is 14 amino acids. The CDR3 nucleotides read TGTGCCAGCACCCCACTACAGGGTGGAGAGACCCAGTACTTC. Its protein is CASTPLQGGETQYF.

This chain uses TRBV14 with TRBJ2-1; D might be TRBD1 (5 bases). Per the germline V gene, CDR1 is SGHDN and CDR2 is FVKESK. V was cut by 2 bases and J by 0 bases, with 11 bases left in between. CDR3 length equals 16 residues. The CDR3 reads CASSQMDISSYNEQFF. The CDR3 bases are TGTGCCAGCAGCCAAATGGACATTAGCTCCTACAATGAGCAGTTCTTC.

The V gene is TRBV10-3, the J gene TRBJ1-5, with a weak D call TRBD1 (5 bases). Trimming shortened V by 3 bases and J by 7 bases, and 19 bases separated the two germline ends. Germline V gene sequence: CDR1 ENHRY, CDR2 SYGVKD. This CDR3 contains 16 residues. CDR3 amino acids: CAISDIGQGGKQPQHF. The DNA for the CDR3 is TGTGCCATCAGTGATATCGGGCAGGGTGGGAAACAGCCCCAGCATTTT.

The rearrangement joins TRBV15 to TRBJ2-2; D remains unclear. CDR3 length: 15 residues. Germline V gene data show CDR1 as LNHNV and CDR2 as YYDKDF (reference sequence). Trimming shortened V by 0 bases and J by 1 base, and 6 bases separated the two germline ends. The CDR3 loop is CATSRDPQNTGELFF. CDR3 nucleotides: TGTGCCACCAGCAGAGATCCACAGAACACCGGGGAGCTGTTTTTT. Full variable domain (remainder filled in from reference TRBV15 and TRBJ2-2): DAMVIQNPRYQVTQFGKPVTLSCSQTLNHNVMYWYQQKSSQAPKLLFHYYDKDFNNEADTPDNFQSRRPNTSFCFLDIRSPGLGDTAMYLCATSRDPQNTGELFFGEGSRLTVL.

Only one count was recorded for this clone. V gene TRBV5-4 combines with J gene TRBJ1-3, with D perhaps TRBD1 (5 bases). Trimming left V 2 bases short and J 3 bases short, with 9 bases between. This CDR3 has 14 residues. Per germline, CDR1 SGHNT and CDR2 YYREEE (reference sequence). In nucleotides, the CDR3 is TGTGCCAGCAGCTTCTCAGGGTTTGGAAACACCATATATTTT. Protein sequence: CASSFSGFGNTIYF.

This chain uses TRBV4-3 with TRBJ2-5, with D unresolved. V was clipped by 0 bases and J by 4 bases, with 9 bases between them. CDR3 length: 14 residues. Germline V lookup: CDR1 LGHNA, CDR2 YSLEER. The CDR3 coding sequence is TGCGCCAGCAGCCAAGAGTCGCGGCGAGAGACCCAGTACTTC. Translating it yields CASSQESRRETQYF.

This clone showed up just once. The chain links TRBV7-3 to TRBJ2-1; D may be TRBD2 (6 bases). Germline V gives CDR1 SGHTA, CDR2 FQGTGA. The CDR3 has 16 residues. V shed 5 bases and J shed 0 bases, with 14 bases lying between them. The CDR3 DNA sequence: TGTGCCAGCAGCGATTTTGGGGGGAGCTCCTACAATGAGCAGTTCTTC. It is translated as CASSDFGGSSYNEQFF.

This chain joins TRBV5-1 and TRBJ1-1; D is possibly TRBD1 (5 bases). The CDR3 has 15 residues. Per the germline V gene, CDR1 is SGHRS and CDR2 is YFSETQ. V was pared by 0 bases and J by 5 bases, with 14 bases between. DNA of the CDR3: TGCGCCAGCAGCTTGGACGGGGGGACGGGGACTGAAGCTTTCTTT. Protein: CASSLDGGTGTEAFF. Drawing the rest from reference TRBV5-1 and TRBJ1-1, the complete variable domain is KAGVTQTPRYLIKTRGQQVTLSCSPISGHRSVSWYQQTPGQGLQFLFEYFSETQRNKGNFPGRFSGRQFSNSRSEMNVSTLELGDSALYLCASSLDGGTGTEAFFGQGTRLTVV.

CDR3 region: CASSKDRLSNQPQHF. CDR3 bases: TGTGCCAGCAGCAAAGACAGACTTAGCAATCAGCCCCAGCATTTT. This chain uses TRBV6-5 with TRBJ1-5, with a weak D call TRBD1 (5 bases). Trimming stripped 6 bases from V and 0 bases from J, with 12 bases between. CDR3 length: 15 residues. The germline V gene encodes CDR1 MNHEY and CDR2 SVGAGI.

This chain joins TRBV11-2 and TRBJ2-2; D might be TRBD1 (5 bases). Germline V CDR1 and CDR2: SGHAT, FQNNGV. The V end was cut by 5 bases, the J end by 7 bases, with 14 bases between. The CDR3 extends over 14 amino acids. CDR3 bases: TGTGCCAGCAGCCGGCTTAGGGGTATCGGGGAGCTGTTTTTT. The encoded protein is CASSRLRGIGELFF.

The V and J genes are TRBV28 and TRBJ1-6; D perhaps matches TRBD1 (6 bases). The CDR3 totals 16 residues. Germline assignment: CDR1 MDHEN and CDR2 SYDVKM. V lost 6 bases and J 9 bases, leaving 21 bases between the germline ends. CDR3 amino acids: CASSTIGEGVGSPLHF. The CDR3 DNA is TGTGCCAGCAGCACTATAGGGGAGGGGGTTGGTTCACCCCTCCACTTT.

In its sample, this clone was seen once. The chain uses TRBV3-1 (or the pseudogene TRBV3-2) and TRBJ2-2; 10 bases match TRBD1. Unmatched junction bases numbered 11, after V lost 4 bases and J lost 6 bases. The CDR3 runs to 17 residues. Per germline, CDR1 LGHDT and CDR2 YNNKEL (reference sequence). DNA for the CDR3: TGTGCCAGCAGCCGGAGACAGGGGGCGAGGGGAGCCGGGGAGCTGTTTTTT. As protein: CASSRRQGARGAGELFF.

This chain uses TRBV11-3 with TRBJ2-5; 12 nucleotides align to TRBD2. Germline trimming cut 3 bases from V and 5 bases from J; bases unmatched to any gene: 4. This CDR3 has 15 residues. Germline CDR1 reads SGHNT; CDR2 reads YENEEA. The DNA for the CDR3 is TGTGCCAGCAGCTTGGCACTAGCGGGGGGTGAGACCCAGTACTTC. Encoded protein: CASSLALAGGETQYF.

The chain has TRBV15 and TRBJ1-3; D unclear. V was cut by 4 bases and J by 4 bases, with 11 bases left in between. This CDR3 region has 14 residues. The germline CDR1 and CDR2 sequences are LNHNV and YYDKDF (reference sequence). The CDR3 sequence is CATSKLNQGNTIYF. The CDR3 DNA reads as TGTGCCACCAGCAAACTAAACCAAGGAAACACCATATATTTT. Full variable domain (missing parts from reference TRBV15 and TRBJ1-3): DAMVIQNPRYQVTQFGKPVTLSCSQTLNHNVMYWYQQKSSQAPKLLFHYYDKDFNNEADTPDNFQSRRPNTSFCFLDIRSPGLGDTAMYLCATSKLNQGNTIYFGEGSWLTVV.

The chain couples TRBV19 to TRBJ1-1, with 9 positions matching TRBD1. V dropped 3 bases and J dropped 0; count of bases not matched to a gene: 2. CDR3 length equals 15 residues. Germline V gene sequence: CDR1 LNHDA, CDR2 SQIVND (reference sequence). DNA for the CDR3: TGTGCCAGTAGTATGACAGGGGGGGTGAACACTGAAGCTTTCTTT. Translated: CASSMTGGVNTEAFF.

The V call is TRBV5-4, the J call TRBJ1-6; D may be TRBD1 (5 bases). Germline V gene data show CDR1 as SGHNT and CDR2 as YYREEE (reference sequence). CDR3 length: 15 residues. V was pared by 4 bases and J by 10 bases, with 18 bases between. Here the CDR3 reads CASSQDQGWSSPLHF. The CDR3 nucleotides read TGTGCCAGCAGCCAAGATCAGGGTTGGAGCTCACCCCTCCACTTT.

V gene TRBV6-6 combines with J gene TRBJ2-7, with TRBD2 matching over 8 bases. V dropped 10 bases and J dropped 5; count of bases not matched to a gene: 7. The germline CDR1 and CDR2 sequences are MNHNY and SVGAGI (reference sequence). This CDR3 spans 12 amino acids. The chain's CDR3 is CATSGGIHEQYF. CDR3 DNA: TGTGCCACCTCGGGGGGGATCCACGAGCAGTACTTC.

The chain combines TRBV5-1 with TRBJ1-1; D perhaps matches TRBD1 (5 bases). The V end was cut by 0 bases, the J end by 12 bases, with 9 bases between. Germline CDR1 SGHRS, CDR2 YFSETQ. The CDR3 is 11 amino acids. This chain's CDR3 is CASSLERQSFF. The CDR3 nucleotides are TGCGCCAGCAGCTTGGAACGACAGTCTTTCTTT.

This chain joins TRBV9 and TRBJ2-7; TRBD2 is a possible D gene (6 bases). The germline V and J ends were trimmed by 4 bases and 2 bases, with 13 bases remaining between them. The CDR3 is 14 residues long. The V gene's germline CDR1 is SGDLS and CDR2 YYNGEE. CDR3 bases: TGTGCCAGCAGCCCGGGGGACCCCGCCTACGAGCAGTACTTC. This translates into CASSPGDPAYEQYF.

There are a few counts of this clone. This chain connects TRBV5-1 to TRBJ2-1; 8 bases are a match to TRBD2. The CDR3 totals 18 residues. Trimming removed 4 bases from V and 0 bases from J; junction bases left unmatched: 12. The germline V gene has CDR1 SGHRS and CDR2 YFSETQ. CDR3 loop: CASSGGAGVSSSYNEQFF. The CDR3 DNA reads as TGCGCCAGCAGCGGGGGAGCGGGGGTCTCTAGCTCCTACAATGAGCAGTTCTTC.

This clone was recorded once. V usage is TRBV28 and J usage is TRBJ1-2, with D possibly TRBD1 on 5 matching bases. The V gene's germline CDR1 is MDHEN and CDR2 SYDVKM. Trimming shortened V by 8 bases and J by 7 bases, and 17 bases separated the two germline ends. This CDR3 has 13 residues. This CDR3 is CASGAQGPFGYTF. The CDR3 DNA sequence: TGTGCCAGCGGGGCACAAGGTCCCTTTGGCTACACCTTC.

The rearrangement uses TRBV7-9 and TRBJ1-3, with D unclear. This CDR3 is 13 amino acids long. The ends were cut back, 5 bases at V and 4 bases at J, with 9 bases in the middle. Germline lookup yields CDR1 SEHNR and CDR2 FQNEAQ (reference sequence). The CDR3: CASSEAGGNTIYF. CDR3 nucleotide sequence: TGTGCCAGCAGCGAGGCCGGAGGAAACACCATATATTTT. The full variable domain, rest sourced from reference TRBV7-9 and TRBJ1-3, is DTGVSQNPRHKITKRGQNVTFRCDPISEHNRLYWYRQTLGQGPEFLTYFQNEAQLEKSRLLSDRFSAERPKGSFSTLEIQRTEQGDSAMYLCASSEAGGNTIYFGEGSWLTVV.